This note documents a single T cell receptor (beta chain) sequence. Its target is not known. CDR1 is ENHRY, CDR2 SYGVKD, per germline. V lost 4 bases, J lost 3 bases, and 14 bases stayed unmatched. The length of the CDR3 is 17 residues. This specimen belongs to a study of cytomegalovirus exposure and HLA in healthy donors. Study-level results: Presence/absence comparisons presumed near-even sequencing depth among donors.

Primers included in the PCR were 60 Vbeta and 13 Jbeta primers. The repertoire was sequenced with immunoSEQ multiplex PCR; TCRdb's copy has only in-frame clones and lacks some. This sample's table has some 200,000 clones. This chain connects TRBV10-3 to TRBJ2-7; 8 nucleotides align to TRBD1. This clonotype was obtained from a woman aged 18-29 years in good health and CMV-seropositive. Sample: PBMCs. The CDR3 nucleotides read TGTGCCATCAGTGTAACCGGGACAGGAACTTTAAACTACGAGCAGTACTTC. It is translated as CAISVTGTGTLNYEQYF.